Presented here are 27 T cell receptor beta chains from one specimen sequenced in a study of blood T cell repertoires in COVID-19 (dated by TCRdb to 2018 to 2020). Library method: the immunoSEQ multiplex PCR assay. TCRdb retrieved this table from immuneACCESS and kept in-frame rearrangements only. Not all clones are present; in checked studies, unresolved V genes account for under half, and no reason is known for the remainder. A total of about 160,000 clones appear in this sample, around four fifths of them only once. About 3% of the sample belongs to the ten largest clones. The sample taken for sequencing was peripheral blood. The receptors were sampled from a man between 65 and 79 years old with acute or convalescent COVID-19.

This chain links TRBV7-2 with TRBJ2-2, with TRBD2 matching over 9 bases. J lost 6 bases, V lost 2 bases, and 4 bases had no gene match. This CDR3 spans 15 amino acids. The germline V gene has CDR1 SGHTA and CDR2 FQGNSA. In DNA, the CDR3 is TGTGCCAGCAGCTTATATAGCGGGGGTTCCGGGGAGCTGTTTTTT. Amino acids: CASSLYSGGSGELFF.

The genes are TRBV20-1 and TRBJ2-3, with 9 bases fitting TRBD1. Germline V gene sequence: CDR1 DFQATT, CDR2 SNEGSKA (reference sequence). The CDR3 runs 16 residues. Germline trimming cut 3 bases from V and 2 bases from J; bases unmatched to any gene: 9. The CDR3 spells CSASETGQGTTDTQYF. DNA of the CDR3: TGCAGTGCTAGTGAGACTGGACAGGGGACCACAGATACGCAGTATTTT.

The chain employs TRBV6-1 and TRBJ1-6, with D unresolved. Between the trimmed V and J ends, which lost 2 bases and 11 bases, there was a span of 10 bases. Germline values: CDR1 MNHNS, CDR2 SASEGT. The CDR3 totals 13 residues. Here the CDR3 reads CASSERVRAPLHF. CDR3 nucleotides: TGTGCCAGCAGTGAACGGGTGAGGGCACCCCTCCACTTT.

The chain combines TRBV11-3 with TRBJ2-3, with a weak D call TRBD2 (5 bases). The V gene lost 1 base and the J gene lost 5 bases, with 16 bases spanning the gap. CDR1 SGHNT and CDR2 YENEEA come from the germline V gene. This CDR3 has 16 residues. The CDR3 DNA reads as TGTGCCAGCAGCTTAGGCCGGCAGGACTTTCTAGATACGCAGTATTTT. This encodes CASSLGRQDFLDTQYF. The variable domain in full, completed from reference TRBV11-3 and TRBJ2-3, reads EAGVVQSPRYKIIEKKQPVAFWCNPISGHNTLYWYLQNLGQGPELLIRYENEEAVDDSQLPKDRFSAERLKGVDSTLKIQPAELGDSAVYLCASSLGRQDFLDTQYFGPGTRLTVL.

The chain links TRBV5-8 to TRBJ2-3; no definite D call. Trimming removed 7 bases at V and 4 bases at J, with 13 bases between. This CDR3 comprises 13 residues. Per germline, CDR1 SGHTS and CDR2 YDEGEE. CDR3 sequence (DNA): TGTGCCAGCTCGAGGTCGCGAGCAGATACGCAGTATTTT. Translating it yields CASSRSRADTQYF. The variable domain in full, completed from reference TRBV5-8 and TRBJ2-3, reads EAGVTQSPTHLIKTRGQQATLRCSPISGHTSVYWYQQALGLGLQFLLWYDEGEERNRGNFPPRFSGRQFPNYSSELNVNALELEDSALYLCASSRSRADTQYFGPGTRLTVL.

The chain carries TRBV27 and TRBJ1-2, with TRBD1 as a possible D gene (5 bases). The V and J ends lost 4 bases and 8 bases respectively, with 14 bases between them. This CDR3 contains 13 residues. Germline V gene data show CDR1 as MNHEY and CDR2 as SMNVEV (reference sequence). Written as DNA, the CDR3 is TGTGCCAGCAGTTCCTACAGGCATCTGGGCTACACCTTC. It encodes CASSSYRHLGYTF.

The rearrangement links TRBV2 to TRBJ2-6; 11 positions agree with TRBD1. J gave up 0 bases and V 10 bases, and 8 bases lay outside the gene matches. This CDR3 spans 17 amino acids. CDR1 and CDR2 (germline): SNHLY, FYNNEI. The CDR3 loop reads CATLGQGVSSGANVLTF. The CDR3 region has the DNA TGTGCCACGCTGGGACAGGGGGTGAGCTCTGGGGCCAACGTCCTGACTTTC.

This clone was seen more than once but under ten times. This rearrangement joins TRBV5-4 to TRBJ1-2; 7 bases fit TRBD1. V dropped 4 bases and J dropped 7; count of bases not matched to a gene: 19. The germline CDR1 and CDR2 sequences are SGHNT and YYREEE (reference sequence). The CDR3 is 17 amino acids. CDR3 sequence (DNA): TGTGCCAGCAGCACACGACAGGGAGAATATGGGAATTCTGGCTACACCTTC. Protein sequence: CASSTRQGEYGNSGYTF.

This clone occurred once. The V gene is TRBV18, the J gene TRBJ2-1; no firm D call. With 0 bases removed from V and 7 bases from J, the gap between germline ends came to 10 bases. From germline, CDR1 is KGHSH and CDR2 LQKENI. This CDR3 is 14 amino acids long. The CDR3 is CASSPPSVGNEQFF. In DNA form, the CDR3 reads TGTGCCAGCTCACCACCCAGTGTCGGGAATGAGCAGTTCTTC.

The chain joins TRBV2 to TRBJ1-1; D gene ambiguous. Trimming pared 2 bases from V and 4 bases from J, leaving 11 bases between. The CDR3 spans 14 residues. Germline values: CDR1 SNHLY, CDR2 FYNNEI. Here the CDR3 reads CASSESGLLTEAFF. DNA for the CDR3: TGTGCCAGCAGTGAATCCGGACTCCTCACTGAAGCTTTCTTT.

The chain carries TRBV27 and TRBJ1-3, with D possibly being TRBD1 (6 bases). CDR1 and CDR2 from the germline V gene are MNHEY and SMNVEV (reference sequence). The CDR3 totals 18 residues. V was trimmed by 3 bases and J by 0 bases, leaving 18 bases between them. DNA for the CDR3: TGTGCCAGCAGTTTGCATCGGGACATCATTTACTCTGGAAACACCATATATTTT. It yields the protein CASSLHRDIIYSGNTIYF.

As DNA, the CDR3 is TGTGCCAGCAGCGCCTCAGGGGGGCTAGCGGGAGGGCCGGGCACAGATACGCAGTATTTT. Translated, it gives CASSASGGLAGGPGTDTQYF. This rearrangement joins TRBV9 to TRBJ2-3; 12 bases fit TRBD2. The V gene end was trimmed by 3 bases and the J gene end by 1 base; junction bases not matched to a gene: 15. The CDR3 is made up of 20 amino acids. Germline V gene sequence: CDR1 SGDLS, CDR2 YYNGEE.

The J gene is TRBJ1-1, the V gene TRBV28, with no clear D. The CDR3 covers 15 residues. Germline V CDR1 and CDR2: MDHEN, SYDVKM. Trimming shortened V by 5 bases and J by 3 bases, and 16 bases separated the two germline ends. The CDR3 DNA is TGTGCCAGCAGTACCGCGGGAGGGTGGCACACTGAAGCTTTCTTT. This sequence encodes CASSTAGGWHTEAFF.

The CDR3 nucleotides read TGTGCCAGCAGTTACACCGGGACAGACACTCACTATGGCTACACCTTC. Its protein is CASSYTGTDTHYGYTF. V and J are TRBV6-5 and TRBJ1-2, with 7 nucleotides matching TRBD1. Germline CDR1 reads MNHEY; CDR2 reads SVGAGI. The CDR3 runs 16 residues. The V gene end was trimmed by 2 bases and the J gene end by 3 bases; junction bases not matched to a gene: 9.

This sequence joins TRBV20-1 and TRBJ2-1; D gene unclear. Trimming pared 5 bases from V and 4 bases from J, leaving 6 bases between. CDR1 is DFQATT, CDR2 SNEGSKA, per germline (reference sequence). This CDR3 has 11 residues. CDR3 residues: CSAPKYNEQFF. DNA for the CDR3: TGCAGTGCTCCTAAATACAATGAGCAGTTCTTC.

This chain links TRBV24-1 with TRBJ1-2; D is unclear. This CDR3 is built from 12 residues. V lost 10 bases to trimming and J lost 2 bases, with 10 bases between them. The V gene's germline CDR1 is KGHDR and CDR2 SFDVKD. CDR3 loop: CATRDSNYGYTF. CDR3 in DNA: TGTGCCACTCGCGACTCGAACTATGGCTACACCTTC.

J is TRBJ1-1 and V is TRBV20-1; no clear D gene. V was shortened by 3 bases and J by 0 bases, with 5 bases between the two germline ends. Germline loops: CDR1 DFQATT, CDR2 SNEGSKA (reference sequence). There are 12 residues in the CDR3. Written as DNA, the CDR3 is TGCAGTGCTAGTCGGGTGAACACTGAAGCTTTCTTT. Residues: CSASRVNTEAFF.

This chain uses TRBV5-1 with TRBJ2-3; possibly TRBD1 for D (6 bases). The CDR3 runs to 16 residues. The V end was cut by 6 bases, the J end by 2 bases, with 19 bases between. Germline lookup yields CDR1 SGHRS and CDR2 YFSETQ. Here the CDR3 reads CASIPGTLRTTDTQYF. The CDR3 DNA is TGCGCCAGCATTCCCGGGACACTGCGGACCACAGATACGCAGTATTTT.

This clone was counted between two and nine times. The CDR3, as DNA: TGTGCCAGCAGCTTATACAGGGGCACTGAAGCTTTCTTT. Protein sequence: CASSLYRGTEAFF. This rearrangement joins TRBV7-6 to TRBJ1-1; 7 bases map to TRBD1. The germline V gene has CDR1 SGHVS and CDR2 FNYEAQ. This CDR3 has 13 amino acids. The V gene end was trimmed by 2 bases and the J gene end by 4 bases; junction bases not matched to a gene: 1.

The DNA of the CDR3 is TGTGCCTGGGGTGGCCGTGGAGGGAGGGTCACTGAAGCTTTCTTT. Protein: CAWGGRGGRVTEAFF. The chain combines TRBV30 with TRBJ1-1, with D unclear. Germline V lookup: CDR1 GTSNPN, CDR2 SVGIG (reference sequence). V lost 5 bases to trimming and J lost 4 bases, with 20 bases between them. CDR3 size: 15 residues.

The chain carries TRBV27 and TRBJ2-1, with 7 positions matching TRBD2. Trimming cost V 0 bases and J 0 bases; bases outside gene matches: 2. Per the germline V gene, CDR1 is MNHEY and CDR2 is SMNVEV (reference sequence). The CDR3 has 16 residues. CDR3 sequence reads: CASSLSGGSSYNEQFF. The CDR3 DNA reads TGTGCCAGCAGTTTATCCGGCGGGAGCTCCTACAATGAGCAGTTCTTC.

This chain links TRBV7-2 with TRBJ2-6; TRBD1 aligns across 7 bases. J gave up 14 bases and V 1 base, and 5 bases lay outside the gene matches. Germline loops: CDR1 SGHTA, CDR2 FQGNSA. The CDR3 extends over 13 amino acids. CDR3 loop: CASSLVQGVLLTF. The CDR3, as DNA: TGTGCCAGCAGCTTAGTTCAGGGGGTACTCCTGACTTTC. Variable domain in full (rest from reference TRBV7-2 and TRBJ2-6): GAGVSQSPSNKVTEKGKDVELRCDPISGHTALYWYRQSLGQGLEFLIYFQGNSAPDKSGLPSDRFSAERTGGSVSTLTIQRTQQEDSAVYLCASSLVQGVLLTFGAGSRLTVL.

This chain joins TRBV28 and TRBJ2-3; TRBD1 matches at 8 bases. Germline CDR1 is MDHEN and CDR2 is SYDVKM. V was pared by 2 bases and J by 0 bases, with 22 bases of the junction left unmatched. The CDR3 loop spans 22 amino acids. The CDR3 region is CASSLPRTGIGAPPSSTDTQYF. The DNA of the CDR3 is TGTGCCAGCAGTTTACCTAGGACAGGGATTGGAGCCCCACCCTCTAGCACAGATACGCAGTATTTT.

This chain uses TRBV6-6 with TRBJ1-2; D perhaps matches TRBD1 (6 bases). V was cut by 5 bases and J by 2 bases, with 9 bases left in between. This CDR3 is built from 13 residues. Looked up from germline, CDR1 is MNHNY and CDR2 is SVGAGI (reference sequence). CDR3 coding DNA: TGTGCCAGCAGTGGGACATTGAACTATGGCTACACCTTC. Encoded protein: CASSGTLNYGYTF.

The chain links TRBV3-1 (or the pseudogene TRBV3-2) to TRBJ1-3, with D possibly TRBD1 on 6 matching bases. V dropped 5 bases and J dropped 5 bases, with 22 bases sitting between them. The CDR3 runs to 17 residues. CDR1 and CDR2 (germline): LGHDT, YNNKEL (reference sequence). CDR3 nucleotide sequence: TGTGCCAGCAGCTCGAAATCGACTGGGCAGGGGAGAAACACCATATATTTT. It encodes CASSSKSTGQGRNTIYF.

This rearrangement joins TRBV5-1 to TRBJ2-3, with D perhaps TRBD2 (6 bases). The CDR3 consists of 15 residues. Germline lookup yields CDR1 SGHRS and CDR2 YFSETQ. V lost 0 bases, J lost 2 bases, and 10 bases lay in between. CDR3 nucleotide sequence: TGCGCCAGCAGCTTGGGTCGGGGGTCCACAGATACGCAGTATTTT. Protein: CASSLGRGSTDTQYF.

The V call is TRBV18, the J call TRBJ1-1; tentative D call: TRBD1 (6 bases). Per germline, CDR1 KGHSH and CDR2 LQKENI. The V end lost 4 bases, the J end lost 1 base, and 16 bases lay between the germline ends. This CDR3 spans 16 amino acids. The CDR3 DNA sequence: TGTGCCAGCTCACTTACCGGGACACATAAGAACACTGAAGCTTTCTTT. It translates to CASSLTGTHKNTEAFF.